This TCR beta chain was obtained from a study of T cells in localized non-small cell lung cancer. The authors took atypia-free adjacent lung at least 2 cm from the tumor margin. The study, taken as a whole, reports: The study detected a median around 61 of the top 100 tumor clones in adjacent lung.

V shed 3 bases and J shed 2 bases, with 5 bases lying between them. The CDR3 is 11 amino acids. CDR1 and CDR2 from the germline V gene are GTSNPN and SVGIG (reference sequence). Measured with immunoSEQ multiplex PCR; TCRdb has only the in-frame clones, and not every one. The sample lists thousands of clones, roughly 30% occurring once. As for this clone: Its antigen is unknown.

The sequencing here drew on normal lung tissue next to the tumor, taken before any cancer treatment. This chain uses TRBV30 with TRBJ2-7; a possible D gene is TRBD2 (5 bases). This receptor was taken from a male donor aged 60 or over with stage I squamous cell lung carcinoma. CDR3 sequence reads: CAWRRAYEQYF. The CDR3 coding sequence is TGTGCCTGGAGGCGGGCCTACGAGCAGTACTTC.